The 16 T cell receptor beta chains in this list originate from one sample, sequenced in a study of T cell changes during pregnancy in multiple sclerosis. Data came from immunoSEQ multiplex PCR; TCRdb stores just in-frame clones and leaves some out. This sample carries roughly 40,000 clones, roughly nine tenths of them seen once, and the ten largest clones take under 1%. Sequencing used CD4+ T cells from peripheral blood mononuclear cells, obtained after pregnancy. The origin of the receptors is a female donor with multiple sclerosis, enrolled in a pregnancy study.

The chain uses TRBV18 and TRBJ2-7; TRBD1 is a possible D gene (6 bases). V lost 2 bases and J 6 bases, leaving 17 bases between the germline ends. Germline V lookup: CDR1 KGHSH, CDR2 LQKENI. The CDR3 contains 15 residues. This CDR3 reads CASSPNREIGSEQYF. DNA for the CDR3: TGTGCCAGCTCACCAAACAGGGAGATAGGGAGCGAGCAGTACTTC.

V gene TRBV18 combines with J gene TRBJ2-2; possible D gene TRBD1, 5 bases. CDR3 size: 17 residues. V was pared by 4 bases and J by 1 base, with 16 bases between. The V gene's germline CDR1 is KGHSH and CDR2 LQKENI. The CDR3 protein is CASSRVLTGWNTGELFF. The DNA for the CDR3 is TGTGCCAGCTCACGGGTTTTAACAGGCTGGAACACCGGGGAGCTGTTTTTT.

CDR3 nucleotide sequence: TGCGCCAGCAGCTTGGGGGGACAGGGTACCTACGAGCAGTACTTC. Encoded protein: CASSLGGQGTYEQYF. This rearrangement joins TRBV5-1 to TRBJ2-7; TRBD1 matches at 9 bases. Per the germline V gene, CDR1 is SGHRS and CDR2 is YFSETQ. The ends lost 0 bases at V and 2 bases at J; junction bases unmatched: 3. The CDR3 covers 15 residues.

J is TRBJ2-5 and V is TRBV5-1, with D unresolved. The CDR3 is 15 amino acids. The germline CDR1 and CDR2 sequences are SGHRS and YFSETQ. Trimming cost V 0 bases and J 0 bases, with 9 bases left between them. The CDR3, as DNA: TGCGCCAGCAGCTTGGGCCAACCAGACCAAGAGACCCAGTACTTC. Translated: CASSLGQPDQETQYF.

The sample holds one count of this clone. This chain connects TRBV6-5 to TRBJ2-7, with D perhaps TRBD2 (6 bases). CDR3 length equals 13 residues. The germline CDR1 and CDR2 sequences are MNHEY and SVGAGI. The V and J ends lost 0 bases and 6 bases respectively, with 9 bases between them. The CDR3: CASSYSGGPEQYF. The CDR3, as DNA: TGTGCCAGCAGTTACTCGGGGGGTCCCGAGCAGTACTTC.

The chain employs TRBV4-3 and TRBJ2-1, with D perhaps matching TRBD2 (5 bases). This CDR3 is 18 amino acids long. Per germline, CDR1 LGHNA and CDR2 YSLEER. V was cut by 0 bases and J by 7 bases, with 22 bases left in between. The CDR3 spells CASSQEMRTRLGRNEQFF. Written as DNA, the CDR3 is TGCGCCAGCAGCCAAGAAATGAGAACTAGACTCGGAAGAAATGAGCAGTTCTTC.

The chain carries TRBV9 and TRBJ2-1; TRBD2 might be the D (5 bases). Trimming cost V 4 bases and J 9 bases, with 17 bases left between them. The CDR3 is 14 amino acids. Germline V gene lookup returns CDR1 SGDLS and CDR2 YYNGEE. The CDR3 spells CASSPRLEDFEQFF. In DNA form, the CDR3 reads TGTGCCAGCAGCCCCCGCCTCGAGGACTTTGAGCAGTTCTTC. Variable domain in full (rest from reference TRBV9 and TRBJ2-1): DSGVTQTPKHLITATGQRVTLRCSPRSGDLSVYWYQQSLDQGLQFLIQYYNGEERAKGNILERFSAQQFPDLHSELNLSSLELGDSALYFCASSPRLEDFEQFFGPGTRLTVL.

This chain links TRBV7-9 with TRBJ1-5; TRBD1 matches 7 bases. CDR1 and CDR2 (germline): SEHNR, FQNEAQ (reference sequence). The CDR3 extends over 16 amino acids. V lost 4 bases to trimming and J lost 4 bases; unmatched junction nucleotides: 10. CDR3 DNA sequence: TGTGCCAGCAGCTCGACCCAGGGGGTATGGAATCAGCCCCAGCATTTT. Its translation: CASSSTQGVWNQPQHF. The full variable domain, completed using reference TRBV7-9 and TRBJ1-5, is DTGVSQNPRHKITKRGQNVTFRCDPISEHNRLYWYRQTLGQGPEFLTYFQNEAQLEKSRLLSDRFSAERPKGSFSTLEIQRTEQGDSAMYLCASSSTQGVWNQPQHFGDGTRLSIL.

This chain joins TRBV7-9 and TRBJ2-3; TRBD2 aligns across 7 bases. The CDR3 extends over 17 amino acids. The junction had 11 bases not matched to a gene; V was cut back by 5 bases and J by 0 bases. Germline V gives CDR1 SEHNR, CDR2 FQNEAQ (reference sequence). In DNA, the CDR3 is TGTGCCAGCAGCACCAACTATGGGGGGGGGAGCACAGATACGCAGTATTTT. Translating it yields CASSTNYGGGSTDTQYF.

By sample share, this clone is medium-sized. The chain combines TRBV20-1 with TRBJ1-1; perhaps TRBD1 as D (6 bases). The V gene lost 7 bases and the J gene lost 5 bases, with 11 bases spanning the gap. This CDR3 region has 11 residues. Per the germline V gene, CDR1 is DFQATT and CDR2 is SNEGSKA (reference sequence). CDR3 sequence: CSVPGVTEAFF. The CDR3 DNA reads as TGCAGTGTCCCAGGGGTTACTGAAGCTTTCTTT.

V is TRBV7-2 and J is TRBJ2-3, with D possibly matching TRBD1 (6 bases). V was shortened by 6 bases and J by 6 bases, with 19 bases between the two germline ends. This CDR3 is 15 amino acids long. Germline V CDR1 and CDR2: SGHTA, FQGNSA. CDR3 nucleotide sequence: TGTGCCAGCAGTCAAGGACAGCTTGGCGTGGATACGCAGTATTTT. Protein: CASSQGQLGVDTQYF.

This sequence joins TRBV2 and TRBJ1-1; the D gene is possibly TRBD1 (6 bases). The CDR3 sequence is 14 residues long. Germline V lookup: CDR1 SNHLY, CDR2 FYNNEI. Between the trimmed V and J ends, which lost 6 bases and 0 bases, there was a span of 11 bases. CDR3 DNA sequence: TGTGCCAGCAGGGGGGGGCGACTGAACACTGAAGCTTTCTTT. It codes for CASRGGRLNTEAFF.

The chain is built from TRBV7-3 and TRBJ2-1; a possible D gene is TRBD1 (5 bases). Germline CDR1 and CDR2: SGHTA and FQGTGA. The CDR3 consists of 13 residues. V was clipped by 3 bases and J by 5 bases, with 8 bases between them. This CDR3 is CASSLGRNNEQFF. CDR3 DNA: TGTGCCAGCAGCTTGGGGCGAAACAATGAGCAGTTCTTC.

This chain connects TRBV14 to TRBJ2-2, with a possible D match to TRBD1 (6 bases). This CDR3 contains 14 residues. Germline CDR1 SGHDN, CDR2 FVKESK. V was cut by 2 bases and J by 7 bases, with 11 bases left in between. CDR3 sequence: CASSQLTGRGELFF. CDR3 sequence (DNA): TGTGCCAGCAGCCAACTTACAGGGCGCGGGGAGCTGTTTTTT.

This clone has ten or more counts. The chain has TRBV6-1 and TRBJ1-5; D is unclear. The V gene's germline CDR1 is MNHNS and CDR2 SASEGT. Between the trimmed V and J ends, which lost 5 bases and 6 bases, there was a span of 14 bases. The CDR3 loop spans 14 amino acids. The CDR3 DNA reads TGTGCCAGCAGTAGGAGGGTTCAAGGTCAGCCCCAGCATTTT. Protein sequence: CASSRRVQGQPQHF.

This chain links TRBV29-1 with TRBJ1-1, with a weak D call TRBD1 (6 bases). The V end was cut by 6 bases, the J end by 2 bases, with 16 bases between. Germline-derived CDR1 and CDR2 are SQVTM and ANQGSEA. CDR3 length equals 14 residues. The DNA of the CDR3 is TGCAGCGTGGGGGAGACAGGCCCTAACACTGAAGCTTTCTTT. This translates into CSVGETGPNTEAFF.